These 23 T cell receptor beta chains share one sample of origin, sequenced in a study of control samples from healthy donors and cancer patients. Repertoires were generated with immunoSEQ multiplex PCR, while TCRdb's copy carries only in-frame clones and drops some. The repertoire holds about 110,000 clones, with 91% as singletons. The sample was blood. The receptors were gathered from a young woman in good health.

The chain uses TRBV2 and TRBJ1-2, with D possibly TRBD1 on 6 matching bases. CDR3 length: 13 amino acids. Germline values: CDR1 SNHLY, CDR2 FYNNEI. V dropped 5 bases and J dropped 4 bases, with 11 bases sitting between them. The CDR3 region has the DNA TGTGCCAGCAGTTTTACAGGGCCCTATGGCTACACCTTC. Amino acid sequence: CASSFTGPYGYTF.

The DNA for the CDR3 is TGTGCCAGTAGTATACCCGGACTTTTACCGAACACCGGGGAGCTGTTTTTT. This codes for CASSIPGLLPNTGELFF. The chain joins TRBV19 to TRBJ2-2; possible D gene TRBD2, 5 bases. Germline CDR1 is LNHDA and CDR2 is SQIVND (reference sequence). The V end was cut by 2 bases, the J end by 0 bases, with 13 bases between. The CDR3 is 17 amino acids.

The chain carries TRBV9 and TRBJ2-1, with TRBD2 matching 7 bases. The germline gives CDR1 SGDLS, CDR2 YYNGEE. This CDR3 is built from 14 residues. The J segment lost 5 bases and the V segment lost 0 bases, leaving 2 bases of the junction unmatched. CDR3: CASSVVGGNNEQFF. Written as DNA, the CDR3 is TGTGCCAGCAGCGTAGTGGGGGGGAACAATGAGCAGTTCTTC.

J is TRBJ1-5 and V is TRBV4-3, with D hard to call. Germline V gives CDR1 LGHNA, CDR2 YSLEER. Trimming shortened V by 0 bases and J by 4 bases, and 10 bases separated the two germline ends. The CDR3 is made up of 15 amino acids. The CDR3 spells CASSQDLNANQPQHF. DNA for the CDR3: TGCGCCAGCAGCCAAGATCTGAACGCGAATCAGCCCCAGCATTTT.

The rearrangement links TRBV5-1 to TRBJ2-2; no clear D. This CDR3 is 13 amino acids long. V was shortened by 1 base and J by 6 bases, with 7 bases between the two germline ends. From germline, CDR1 is SGHRS and CDR2 YFSETQ. The CDR3 protein is CASSLPRAGELFF. CDR3 nucleotide sequence: TGCGCCAGCAGCTTGCCTAGGGCCGGGGAGCTGTTTTTT.

The chain is built from TRBV29-1 and TRBJ1-5; 9 bases line up with TRBD1. Germline V gene sequence: CDR1 SQVTM, CDR2 ANQGSEA. The V segment lost 6 bases and the J segment 7 bases; nucleotides outside the gene matches: 7. The length of the CDR3 is 13 residues. The CDR3 sequence: CSVPGTGIQPQHF. CDR3 coding DNA: TGCAGCGTGCCCGGGACAGGGATCCAGCCCCAGCATTTT.

The chain recombines TRBV28 with TRBJ1-1, with TRBD1 matching over 10 bases. The CDR3 is made up of 12 amino acids. Germline V gene sequence: CDR1 MDHEN, CDR2 SYDVKM. The ends lost 3 bases at V and 9 bases at J; junction bases unmatched: 1. This CDR3 reads CASSLTGGKAFF. CDR3 sequence (DNA): TGTGCCAGCAGTTTGACAGGGGGCAAAGCTTTCTTT.

The chain combines TRBV7-7 with TRBJ2-1; TRBD1 or TRBD2 may be the D gene (5 bases each). CDR3 length: 12 amino acids. Trimming took 0 bases from V and 9 from J, leaving 6 bases between them. CDR1 SSHAT and CDR2 FNYEAQ come from the germline V gene (reference sequence). The CDR3 spells CASSLAGGEQFF. Here the CDR3 DNA reads TGTGCCAGCAGCTTAGCTGGGGGTGAGCAGTTCTTC.

This sequence joins TRBV19 and TRBJ2-3, with D perhaps TRBD2 (6 bases). The V end lost 6 bases, the J end lost 2 bases, and 15 bases lay between the germline ends. Germline CDR1 is LNHDA and CDR2 is SQIVND (reference sequence). CDR3 length equals 15 residues. The CDR3 DNA sequence: TGTGCCAGTAGAGAGACTAGTCTCTTCACAGATACGCAGTATTTT. The encoded protein is CASRETSLFTDTQYF. The entire variable domain, with the rest obtained from reference TRBV19 and TRBJ2-3, is as follows: DGGITQSPKYLFRKEGQNVTLSCEQNLNHDAMYWYRQDPGQGLRLIYYSQIVNDFQKGDIAEGYSVSREKKESFPLTVTSAQKNPTAFYLCASRETSLFTDTQYFGPGTRLTVL.

The V and J genes are TRBV9 and TRBJ2-2; 10 bases map to TRBD1. V lost 3 bases to trimming and J lost 5 bases; unmatched junction nucleotides: 10. Germline V gives CDR1 SGDLS, CDR2 YYNGEE. This CDR3 spans 17 amino acids. For the CDR3, the DNA is TGTGCCAGCAGCGCCAGCACCGGGACAGGGGTGACCGGGGAGCTGTTTTTT. It codes for CASSASTGTGVTGELFF.

The chain has TRBV6-4 and TRBJ2-3; TRBD1 aligns across 7 bases. CDR1 and CDR2 (germline): MRHNA, SNTAGT. The V and J ends lost 5 bases and 0 bases, in that order; junction bases with no gene match: 5. The CDR3 runs 15 residues. The CDR3 loop reads CASSQDRWSTDTQYF. For the CDR3, the DNA is TGTGCCAGCAGTCAGGACAGGTGGAGCACAGATACGCAGTATTTT.

This chain uses TRBV7-9 with TRBJ1-1, with 8 bases aligning to TRBD1. Unmatched junction bases numbered 12, after V lost 5 bases and J lost 7 bases. The CDR3 totals 15 residues. Germline CDR1 reads SEHNR; CDR2 reads FQNEAQ (reference sequence). The CDR3 DNA follows: TGTGCCAGCAGCCTCCTACAGGGGGTTACGAATGAAGCTTTCTTT. As protein: CASSLLQGVTNEAFF.

The chain uses TRBV29-1 and TRBJ2-5; TRBD1 aligns across 7 bases. V trimming: 4 bases; J trimming: 9 bases; junction bases outside the gene matches: 11. The CDR3 covers 13 residues. Germline-derived CDR1 and CDR2 are SQVTM and ANQGSEA. CDR3 DNA sequence: TGCAGCGTTGGTTGGAAAGAGGGGGCGGCCCAGTACTTC. Its translation: CSVGWKEGAAQYF.

This chain uses TRBV7-9 with TRBJ1-3; D gene uncertain. This CDR3 spans 19 amino acids. V was shortened by 2 bases and J by 4 bases, with 24 bases between the two germline ends. Germline V gives CDR1 SEHNR, CDR2 FQNEAQ (reference sequence). The CDR3: CASSLRATQPSIRGNTIYF. DNA for the CDR3: TGTGCCAGCAGCTTACGGGCAACACAGCCCAGTATCCGAGGAAACACCATATATTTT.

The chain links TRBV24-1 to TRBJ2-3; 11 bases agree with TRBD1. Germline CDR1 and CDR2: KGHDR and SFDVKD. The CDR3 runs to 13 residues. Losses at the gene ends were 9 bases for V and 6 bases for J; bases not matched to a gene: 4. The CDR3, as DNA: TGTGCCACCGGGACAGGGGGACCGGATACGCAGTATTTT. Translation: CATGTGGPDTQYF.

The rearrangement joins TRBV4-2 to TRBJ2-7, with 9 bases matching TRBD1. V was pared by 1 base and J by 3 bases, with 7 bases of the junction left unmatched. The CDR3 spans 16 residues. Germline V gives CDR1 LGHNA, CDR2 YNFKEQ. The CDR3: CASSQAQGQGSYEQYF. The CDR3 nucleotides read TGTGCCAGCAGCCAAGCCCAAGGACAGGGGAGCTACGAGCAGTACTTC.

The rearrangement uses TRBV7-3 and TRBJ2-1; 7 nucleotides align to TRBD1. V dropped 0 bases and J dropped 7; count of bases not matched to a gene: 9. The CDR3 runs 16 residues. The germline V gene has CDR1 SGHTA and CDR2 FQGTGA. CDR3 loop: CASSLTGDRVQNEQFF. The CDR3 DNA follows: TGTGCCAGCAGCTTAACGGGCGACAGGGTGCAAAATGAGCAGTTCTTC.

V is TRBV7-9 and J is TRBJ2-7, with D possibly being TRBD2 (5 bases). This CDR3 comprises 14 residues. Germline V gene lookup returns CDR1 SEHNR and CDR2 FQNEAQ (reference sequence). Trimming took 2 bases from V and 2 from J, leaving 10 bases between them. The CDR3 is CASSLNFGAYEQYF. The CDR3 DNA is TGTGCCAGCAGCTTAAACTTCGGGGCCTACGAGCAGTACTTC.

The chain employs TRBV24-1 and TRBJ2-3; D might be TRBD2 (5 bases). V lost 3 bases and J lost 6, with 12 bases in between. Germline CDR1 KGHDR, CDR2 SFDVKD. CDR3 length: 14 amino acids. In DNA form, the CDR3 reads TGTGCCACCAGTGATGCTGAGGGTTCGGATACGCAGTATTTT. As protein: CATSDAEGSDTQYF.

J is TRBJ2-2 and V is TRBV4-3; TRBD2 matches at 9 bases. Germline CDR1 and CDR2: LGHNA and YSLEER. This CDR3 has 17 residues. The V gene end was trimmed by 1 base and the J gene end by 8 bases; junction bases not matched to a gene: 11. The CDR3 protein is CASSQGTSDLTGGELFF. The CDR3 DNA reads TGCGCCAGCAGCCAAGGGACTAGCGACCTTACTGGGGGGGAGCTGTTTTTT.

The V gene is TRBV14, the J gene TRBJ1-1, with a weak D call TRBD1 (5 bases). CDR1 SGHDN and CDR2 FVKESK come from the germline V gene. Trimming shortened V by 3 bases and J by 8 bases, and 10 bases separated the two germline ends. The CDR3 is 12 amino acids. CDR3 protein: CASSHYQGEAFF. CDR3 DNA: TGTGCCAGCAGCCATTACCAGGGCGAAGCTTTCTTT.

DNA of the CDR3: TGTGCCAGCAGAAGGGCCACCTACAATGAGCAGTTCTTC. It translates to CASRRATYNEQFF. The chain joins TRBV5-8 to TRBJ2-1; the D is unclear. The CDR3 covers 13 residues. Deletions cut 5 bases from V and 2 bases from J, with 8 bases between. In germline, CDR1 is SGHTS, CDR2 YDEGEE.

This sequence joins TRBV7-3 and TRBJ2-7; 8 bases map to TRBD2. Germline trimming cut 2 bases from V and 5 bases from J; bases unmatched to any gene: 8. CDR1 is SGHTA, CDR2 FQGTGA, per germline. The length of the CDR3 is 15 residues. The CDR3 DNA follows: TGTGCCAGCAGCTTATTGGCTAGCGGGTCCAACGAGCAGTACTTC. Residues: CASSLLASGSNEQYF.